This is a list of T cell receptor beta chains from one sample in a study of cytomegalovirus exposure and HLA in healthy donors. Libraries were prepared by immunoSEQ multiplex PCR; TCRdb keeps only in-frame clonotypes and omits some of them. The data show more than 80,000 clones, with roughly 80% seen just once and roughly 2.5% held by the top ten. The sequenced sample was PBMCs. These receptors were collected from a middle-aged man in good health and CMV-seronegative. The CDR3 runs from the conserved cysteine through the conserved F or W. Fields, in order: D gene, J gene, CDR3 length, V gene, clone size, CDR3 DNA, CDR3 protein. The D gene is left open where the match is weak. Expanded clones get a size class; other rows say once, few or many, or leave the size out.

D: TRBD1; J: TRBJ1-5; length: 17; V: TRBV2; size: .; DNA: TGTGCCAGCAGTGAAGGATCTCACAGGGGGGCCGGTCAGCCCCAGCATTTT; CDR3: CASSEGSHRGAGQPQHF
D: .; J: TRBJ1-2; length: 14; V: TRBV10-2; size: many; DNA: TGCGCCAGCAGTGGGGGACACCTCTCTTATGGCTACACCTTC; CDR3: CASSGGHLSYGYTF
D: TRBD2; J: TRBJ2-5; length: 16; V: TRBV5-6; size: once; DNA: TGTGCCAGCAGCCTGCGGACTAGCGGGGGGGCAGAGACCCAGTACTTC; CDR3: CASSLRTSGGAETQYF
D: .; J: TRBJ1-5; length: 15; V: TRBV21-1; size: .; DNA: TGTGCCAGCATCGGGACAGGGGGCGGGAATCAGCCCCAGCATTTT; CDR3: CASIGTGGGNQPQHF
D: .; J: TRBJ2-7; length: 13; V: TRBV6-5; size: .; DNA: TGTGCCAGCAGTCTTATAACCCCCCCCGAGCAGTACTTC; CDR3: CASSLITPPEQYF
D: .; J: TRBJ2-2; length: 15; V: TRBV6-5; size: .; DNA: TGTGCCAGCAGCCTCGGGACTCACTTAGCCGGGGAGCTGTTTTTT; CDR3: CASSLGTHLAGELFF
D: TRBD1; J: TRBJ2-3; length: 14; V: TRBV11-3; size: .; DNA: TGTGCCAGCAGCTTCGGACAGGGCACAGATACGCAGTATTTT; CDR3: CASSFGQGTDTQYF
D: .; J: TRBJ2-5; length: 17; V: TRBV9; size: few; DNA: TGTGCCAGCAGCCCTAGAGTGGAGGGGGGGGGCTATGAGACCCAGTACTTC; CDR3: CASSPRVEGGGYETQYF
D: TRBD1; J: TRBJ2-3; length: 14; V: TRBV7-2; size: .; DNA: TGTGCCAGCAGCCAGGACAGGGTCACAGATACGCAGTATTTT; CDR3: CASSQDRVTDTQYF
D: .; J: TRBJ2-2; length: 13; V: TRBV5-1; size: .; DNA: TGCGCCAGCAGAGTAGGGGGCACCGGGGAGCTGTTTTTT; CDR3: CASRVGGTGELFF
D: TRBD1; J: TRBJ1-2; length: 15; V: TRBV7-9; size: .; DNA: TGTGCCAGCAGCTTAGCGCAGGGGGAAGCGGGCGGCTACACCTTC; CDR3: CASSLAQGEAGGYTF
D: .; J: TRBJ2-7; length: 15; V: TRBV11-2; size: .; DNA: TGTGCCAGCAGCCCCCAGGGAAGACAGCTCTACGAGCAGTACTTC; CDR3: CASSPQGRQLYEQYF
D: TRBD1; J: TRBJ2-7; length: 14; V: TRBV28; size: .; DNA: TGTGCCAGCAGTCCCCCGGGACAGTCCTACGAGCAGTACTTC; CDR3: CASSPPGQSYEQYF
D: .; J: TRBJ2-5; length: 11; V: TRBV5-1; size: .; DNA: TGCGCCAGCAGCACCGAGAAGACCCAGTACTTC; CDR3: CASSTEKTQYF
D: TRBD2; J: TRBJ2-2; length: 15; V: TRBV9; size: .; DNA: TGTGCCAGCAGCGGGACTAGCGGCGGGGCCGGGGAGCTGTTTTTT; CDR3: CASSGTSGGAGELFF
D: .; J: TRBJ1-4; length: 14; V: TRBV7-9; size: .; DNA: TGTGCCAGCAGCTTAGCAGGGGGTAATGAAAAACTGTTTTTT; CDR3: CASSLAGGNEKLFF
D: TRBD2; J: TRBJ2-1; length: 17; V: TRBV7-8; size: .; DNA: TGTGCCAGCAGCTTAACCGCTAGCGGGGGGACTGGCAATGAGCAGTTCTTC; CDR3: CASSLTASGGTGNEQFF
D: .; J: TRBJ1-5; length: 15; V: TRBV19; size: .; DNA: TGTGCCAGTAGTACTGGGAGGAGAAGCAATCAGCCCCAGCATTTT; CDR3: CASSTGRRSNQPQHF
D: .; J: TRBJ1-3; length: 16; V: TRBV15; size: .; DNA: TGTGCCACCAGCAGAGAACCTTCCGCAGGGGGAAACACCATATATTTT; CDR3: CATSREPSAGGNTIYF
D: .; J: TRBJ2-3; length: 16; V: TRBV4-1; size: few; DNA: TGCGCCAGCAGCCAAGAAGTCACTTTGAACACAGATACGCAGTATTTT; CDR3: CASSQEVTLNTDTQYF
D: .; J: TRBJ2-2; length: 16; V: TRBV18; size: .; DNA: TGTGCCAGCTCACCACGTGGGGCCGCGAACACCGGGGAGCTGTTTTTT; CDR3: CASSPRGAANTGELFF
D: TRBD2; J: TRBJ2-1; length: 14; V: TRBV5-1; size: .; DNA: TGCGCCAGCAGCTTCCGGACTAGCGGGGGTGAGCAGTTCTTC; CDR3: CASSFRTSGGEQFF
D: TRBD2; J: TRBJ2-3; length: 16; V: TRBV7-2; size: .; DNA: TGTGCCAGCAGCCTGCAGAGCGGGGGGGCCGCAGATACGCAGTATTTT; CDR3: CASSLQSGGAADTQYF
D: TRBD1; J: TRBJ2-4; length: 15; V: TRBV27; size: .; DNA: TGTGCCAGCAGCTGGACAGGGGGGGCCAAAAACATTCAGTACTTC; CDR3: CASSWTGGAKNIQYF
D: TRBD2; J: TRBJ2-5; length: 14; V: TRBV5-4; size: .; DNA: TGTGCCAGCAGCCTGGGACTAACCGAAGAGACCCAGTACTTC; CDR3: CASSLGLTEETQYF
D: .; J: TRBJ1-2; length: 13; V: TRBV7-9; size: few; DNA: TGTGCCAGCAGCTTAGAGCTGGTAGGGACTAGCTCCTTC; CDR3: CASSLELVGTSSF
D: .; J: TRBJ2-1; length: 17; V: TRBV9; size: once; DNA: TGTGCCAGCAGCCGAAGAGACAGATTATACCAATACAATGAGCAGTTCTTC; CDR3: CASSRRDRLYQYNEQFF
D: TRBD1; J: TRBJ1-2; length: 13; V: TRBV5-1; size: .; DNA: TGCGCCAGCAGCTTGGCCACAGGGGACGGCTACACCTTC; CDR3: CASSLATGDGYTF
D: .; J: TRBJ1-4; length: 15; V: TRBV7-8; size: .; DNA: TGCGCCAGCAGCTCGGGGGGCGGAGGTAATGAAAAACTGTTTTTT; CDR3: CASSSGGGGNEKLFF
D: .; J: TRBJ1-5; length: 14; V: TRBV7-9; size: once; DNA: TGTGCCAGCAGCTTAGGGGGGCTAGGACAGCCCCAGCATTTT; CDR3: CASSLGGLGQPQHF
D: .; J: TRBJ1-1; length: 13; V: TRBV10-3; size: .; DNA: TGTGCCATCAGTGATTACAGGGATACTGAAGCTTTCTTT; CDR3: CAISDYRDTEAFF
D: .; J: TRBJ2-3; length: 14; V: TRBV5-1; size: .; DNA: TGCGCCAGCAGCTTGGGACTGGGCACAGATACGCAGTATTTT; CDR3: CASSLGLGTDTQYF
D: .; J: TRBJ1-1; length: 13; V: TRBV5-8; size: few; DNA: TGTGCCAGCGAGGGCAGGGGATTCACTGAAGCTTTCTTT; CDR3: CASEGRGFTEAFF
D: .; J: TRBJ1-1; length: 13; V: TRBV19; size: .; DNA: TGTGCCAGTAGTATCCTAGGGAACACTGAAGCTTTCTTT; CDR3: CASSILGNTEAFF
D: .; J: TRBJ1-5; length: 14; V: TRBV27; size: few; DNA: TGTGCCAGCAGTTTTGGTAGGGGTGGACAGCCCCAGCATTTT; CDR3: CASSFGRGGQPQHF
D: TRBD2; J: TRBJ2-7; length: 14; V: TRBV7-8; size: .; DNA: TGTGCCAGCAGATCAGCGGGGACCAACTACGAGCAGTACTTC; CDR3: CASRSAGTNYEQYF
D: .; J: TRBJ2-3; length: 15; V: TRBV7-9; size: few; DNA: TGTGCCAGCAGCTTCCGTGGCAGGAACTTTGATACGCAGTATTTT; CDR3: CASSFRGRNFDTQYF
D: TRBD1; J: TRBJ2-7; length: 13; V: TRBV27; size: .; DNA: TGTGCCAGCAGTTTCAGGGGGACCTACGAGCAGTACTTC; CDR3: CASSFRGTYEQYF
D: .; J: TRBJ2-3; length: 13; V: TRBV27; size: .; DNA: TGTGCCAGCAGTTTAATAGGGAGGGATACGCAGTATTTT; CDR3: CASSLIGRDTQYF
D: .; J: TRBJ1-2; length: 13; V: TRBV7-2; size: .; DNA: TGTGCCAGCAGCTACCGGGGGAACTATGGCTACACCTTC; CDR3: CASSYRGNYGYTF
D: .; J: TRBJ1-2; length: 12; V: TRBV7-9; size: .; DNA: TGTTCCAGCAGCTTAGACGGCTATGGCTACACCTTC; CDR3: CSSSLDGYGYTF
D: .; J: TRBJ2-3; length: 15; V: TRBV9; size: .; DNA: TGTGCCAGCAGCGTCTCGGACTTGACCACAGATACGCAGTATTTT; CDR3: CASSVSDLTTDTQYF
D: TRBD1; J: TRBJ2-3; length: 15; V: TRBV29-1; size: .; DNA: TGCAGCGCGCGGATGCAGGGGGATATTGCAGATACGCAGTATTTT; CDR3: CSARMQGDIADTQYF
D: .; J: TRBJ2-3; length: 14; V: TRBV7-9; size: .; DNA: TGTGCCAGCAGCTTAGCGACTGCCATGGATACGCAGTATTTT; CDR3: CASSLATAMDTQYF
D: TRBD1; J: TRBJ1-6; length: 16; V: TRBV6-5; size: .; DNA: TGTGCCAGCAGTTACTCATCCGGGACAGGGCCGTCACCCCTCCACTTT; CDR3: CASSYSSGTGPSPLHF
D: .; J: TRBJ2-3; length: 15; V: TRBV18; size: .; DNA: TGTGCCAGCTCACCCAGCGGAGCTAGCACAGATACGCAGTATTTT; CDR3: CASSPSGASTDTQYF